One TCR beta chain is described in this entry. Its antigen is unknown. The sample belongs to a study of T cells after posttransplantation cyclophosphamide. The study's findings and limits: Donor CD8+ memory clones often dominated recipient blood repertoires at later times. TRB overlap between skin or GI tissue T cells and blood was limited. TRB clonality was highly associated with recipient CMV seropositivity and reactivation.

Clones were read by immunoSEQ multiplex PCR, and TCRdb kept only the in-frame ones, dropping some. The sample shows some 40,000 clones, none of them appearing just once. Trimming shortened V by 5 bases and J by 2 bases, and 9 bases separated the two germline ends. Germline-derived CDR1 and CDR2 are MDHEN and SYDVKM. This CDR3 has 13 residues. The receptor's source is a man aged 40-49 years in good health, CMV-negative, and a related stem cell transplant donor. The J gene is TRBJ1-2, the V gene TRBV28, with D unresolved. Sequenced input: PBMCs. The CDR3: CASSLAANYGYTF. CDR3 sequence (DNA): TGTGCCAGCAGTCTAGCAGCGAACTATGGCTACACCTTC.